Here is one T cell receptor (beta chain) with its context. Antigen: not known. This sample was included in a study of response to subunit inactivated influenza vaccine. Study findings and constraints: T cells newly recruited by each seasonal influenza vaccination are few, the authors suggested.

The CDR3 covers 15 residues. Per the germline V gene, CDR1 is SGHTA and CDR2 is FQGNSA. After removal of 5 bases from V and 4 bases from J, the junction contained 7 bases not matched to a gene. MiXCR, applied by TCRdb to the RT-PCR reads, yields one record per CDR3 protein. The data hold about 520,000 distinct CDR3 sequences, with more than 7% observed a single time. This material consisted of PBMCs from blood, taken roughly 24 months after vaccination. The source of this sequence is a man aged 45-69 years who received an inactivated influenza vaccine. The chain links TRBV7-2 to TRBJ1-2, with TRBD1 matching 10 bases. CDR3 DNA: TGTGCCAGCAGCCCCTTGGACAGGGGGAGCTATGGCTACACCTTC. Protein: CASSPLDRGSYGYTF.